The clone carrying this T cell receptor beta chain occurred a few times. The antigen remains undetermined. These data come from a study of cytomegalovirus exposure and HLA in healthy donors. Primers included in the PCR were 60 Vbeta and 13 Jbeta primers. Repertoires were generated with immunoSEQ multiplex PCR, while TCRdb's copy carries only in-frame clones and drops some. Here the sample spans about 140,000 clones, 55% to 85% being singletons. Whole-study results and caveats: Roughly uniform sequencing depth across donors was assumed, possibly incorrectly.

In germline, CDR1 is SEHNR, CDR2 FQNEAQ (reference sequence). This CDR3 region has 14 residues. The V gene end was trimmed by 7 bases and the J gene end by 3 bases; junction bases not matched to a gene: 7. The chain joins TRBV7-9 to TRBJ2-7; 9 positions match TRBD1. The specimen sequenced was PBMCs. The receptor's source is a man aged 35 to 55 in good health and CMV-seronegative. CDR3 sequence reads: CASTGTGLGYEQYF. CDR3 nucleotide sequence: TGTGCCAGCACCGGGACAGGGTTAGGCTACGAGCAGTACTTC.